The T cell receptor (beta chain) described here comes from a study of tumor-infiltrating lymphocytes in primary liver carcinoma. Overall study: The patients comprised men and women between the ages of 30 and 69 years. These were node-negative, non-metastatic T1-T3 tumors of roughly 4.2 to 10 cm. Sample counts of productive TCRbeta reads spanned roughly 3.65 to 8 million; these counts were similar across tissue types.

In addition to blood RNA drawn from unsorted whole blood, germline DNA was extracted. The authors made TCR beta cDNA from approximately 500 ng total RNA with a constant-region primer. Researchers made the TCR beta libraries by running three nested multiplex PCR rounds with slightly modified ARM-PCR. MiXCR, applied by TCRdb to the multiplex PCR reads, yields one record per CDR3 protein. The data hold almost 200,000 distinct CDR3 sequences, with less than 65% observed a single time. The sample holds many counts of this clonotype. This sequence originates from a woman aged 55-69 years with primary liver carcinoma and hepatitis B virus infection. The sequencing input was peripheral blood.

The chain's CDR3 is CASSLDPRSSYNEQFF. CDR3 sequence (DNA): TGTGCCAGCAGCTTAGACCCCAGGAGCTCCTACAATGAGCAGTTCTTC. The V and J genes are TRBV11-3 and TRBJ2-1, with D hard to call. The CDR3 sequence is 16 residues long. V was cut by 0 bases and J by 0 bases, with 9 bases left in between. The germline gives CDR1 SGHNT, CDR2 YENEEA.